This entry lists 21 T cell receptor beta chains sequenced from one sample in a study of blood T cell repertoires in COVID-19 (dated by TCRdb to the early 2020s). Preparation of the library involved the immunoSEQ multiplex PCR assay. TCRdb limited this immuneACCESS table to in-frame rearrangements with V and J called. A share of clones is missing; checked studies link under half to unresolved V genes, and the rest is unexplained. For this sample the table gives almost 500,000 clones, of which around nine tenths were detected only once. Jointly, the top ten make up just over 8% of the sample. Sequenced material: PBMCs or T cells enriched from blood (not recorded which). The receptors originated from a woman aged 55-70 years who had recovered from COVID-19.

The chain is built from TRBV5-1 and TRBJ1-1, with no clear D. CDR1 is SGHRS and CDR2 is YFSETQ in the germline V gene. V was cut by 4 bases and J by 0 bases, with 16 bases left in between. The CDR3 loop spans 16 amino acids. The CDR3 bases are TGCGCCAGCAGCGTGGGCCTCGGGAGGATGAACACTGAAGCTTTCTTT. Protein product: CASSVGLGRMNTEAFF.

The V and J genes are TRBV7-2 and TRBJ2-3, with D possibly matching TRBD1 (6 bases). V lost 5 bases and J 6 bases, leaving 18 bases between the germline ends. This CDR3 comprises 15 residues. Germline CDR1 is SGHTA and CDR2 is FQGNSA. The CDR3 DNA reads as TGTGCCAGCAGCCTGGGGGCCCACTTAGGGGATACGCAGTATTTT. Protein: CASSLGAHLGDTQYF.

This clone was counted once. The gene calls are TRBV5-4 and TRBJ1-3, with TRBD1 matching over 9 bases. This CDR3 region has 13 residues. V gave up 1 base and J gave up 11 bases; unmatched junction bases: 4. Per the germline V gene, CDR1 is SGHNT and CDR2 is YYREEE (reference sequence). The CDR3 is CASSLTGGQAIYF. For the CDR3, the DNA is TGTGCCAGCAGCTTGACAGGGGGCCAGGCCATATATTTT.

DNA for the CDR3: TGTGCTAAAGAAGGGGGATACATTCAGTACTTC. As protein: CAKEGGYIQYF. The V and J genes are TRBV12-5 and TRBJ2-4; D is possibly TRBD1 (6 bases). Trimming took off 10 bases at V and 8 bases at J, with 12 bases between the two ends. The CDR3 loop spans 11 amino acids. From germline, CDR1 is LGHNT and CDR2 FRNRAP.

This clone was found once. CDR3 protein: CASSTRQGPETQYF. CDR3 coding DNA: TGCGCCAGCAGCACGCGACAGGGTCCCGAGACCCAGTACTTC. V is TRBV4-1 and J is TRBJ2-5, with 7 positions matching TRBD1. J lost 5 bases, V lost 5 bases, and 8 bases had no gene match. This CDR3 region has 14 residues. In germline, CDR1 is MGHRA, CDR2 YSYEKL.

This chain uses TRBV15 with TRBJ1-4; D perhaps matches TRBD1 (6 bases). Germline V gene lookup returns CDR1 LNHNV and CDR2 YYDKDF (reference sequence). The CDR3 runs to 16 residues. The ends were cut back, 3 bases at V and 3 bases at J, with 14 bases in the middle. The CDR3 region is CATSRGGAEANEKLFF. The DNA of the CDR3 is TGTGCCACCAGCAGGGGGGGGGCAGAAGCTAATGAAAAACTGTTTTTT.

The J gene is TRBJ1-1, the V gene TRBV10-3; D gene uncertain. V was shortened by 7 bases and J by 1 base, with 10 bases between the two germline ends. CDR1 and CDR2 (germline): ENHRY, SYGVKD. The CDR3 consists of 13 residues. The CDR3 sequence is CAINRPGNTEAFF. The CDR3 DNA reads TGTGCCATCAACAGACCTGGGAACACTGAAGCTTTCTTT.

In its sample, this clone was seen a few times. The chain uses TRBV10-1 and TRBJ2-3; D not certain. V was cut by 4 bases and J by 3 bases, with 8 bases left in between. CDR1 is WNHNN, CDR2 SYGVQD, per germline (reference sequence). This CDR3 spans 13 amino acids. The CDR3 DNA follows: TGCGCCAGCAGTGGAACGGTAACAGATACGCAGTATTTT. Its protein product is CASSGTVTDTQYF.

The rearrangement joins TRBV7-8 to TRBJ2-3; TRBD2 matches at 7 bases. The V and J ends lost 4 bases and 0 bases, in that order; junction bases with no gene match: 7. The CDR3 loop spans 16 amino acids. Germline V gives CDR1 SGHVS, CDR2 FQNEAQ. The CDR3 nucleotides are TGTGCCAGCAGCTCGCGGCGGGGGTCTAGCACAGATACGCAGTATTTT. Amino acids: CASSSRRGSSTDTQYF.

The V and J genes are TRBV19 and TRBJ1-2; 9 bases are a match to TRBD1. J gave up 2 bases and V 8 bases, and 9 bases lay outside the gene matches. CDR1 LNHDA and CDR2 SQIVND come from the germline V gene (reference sequence). The CDR3 totals 15 residues. This chain's CDR3 is CASRTGAGSNYGYTF. The DNA for the CDR3 is TGTGCCAGTCGGACAGGGGCAGGATCAAACTATGGCTACACCTTC.

V usage is TRBV9 and J usage is TRBJ2-2; a weak D match, TRBD2 (5 bases). The germline V gene encodes CDR1 SGDLS and CDR2 YYNGEE. V was cut by 2 bases and J by 6 bases, with 14 bases left in between. This CDR3 is built from 15 residues. The CDR3 bases are TGTGCCAGCAGCGTCAGAGGGCACTTACCCGGGGAGCTGTTTTTT. Encoded protein: CASSVRGHLPGELFF.

The rearrangement joins TRBV9 to TRBJ1-2; weak D call: TRBD1 (5 bases). In germline, CDR1 is SGDLS, CDR2 YYNGEE. The CDR3 has 13 amino acids. V gave up 5 bases and J gave up 1 base, with 9 bases separating them. This CDR3 reads CASSPDSNYGYTF. CDR3 coding DNA: TGTGCCAGCAGTCCAGACAGTAACTATGGCTACACCTTC. Variable domain in full (rest from reference TRBV9 and TRBJ1-2): DSGVTQTPKHLITATGQRVTLRCSPRSGDLSVYWYQQSLDQGLQFLIQYYNGEERAKGNILERFSAQQFPDLHSELNLSSLELGDSALYFCASSPDSNYGYTFGSGTRLTVV.

This clone came up once. The V call is TRBV27, the J call TRBJ1-2, with a weak D call TRBD1 (5 bases). Per the germline V gene, CDR1 is MNHEY and CDR2 is SMNVEV (reference sequence). V lost 6 bases, J lost 8 bases, and 13 bases lay in between. CDR3 length: 12 residues. The CDR3 region has the DNA TGTGCCAGCAGAGGGGCCCTGAGGGGCTACACCTTC. Protein: CASRGALRGYTF.

This chain connects TRBV14 to TRBJ2-3; D gene uncertain. This CDR3 comprises 13 residues. V shed 4 bases and J shed 6 bases, with 11 bases lying between them. Looked up from germline, CDR1 is SGHDN and CDR2 is FVKESK. CDR3 sequence reads: CASSPHSFDTQYF. The CDR3 DNA follows: TGTGCCAGCAGCCCCCACTCGTTCGATACGCAGTATTTT.

The chain is built from TRBV3-1 (or the pseudogene TRBV3-2) and TRBJ2-7; no clear D. The V end lost 7 bases, the J end lost 7 bases, and 26 bases lay between the germline ends. CDR3 length equals 16 residues. Germline assignment: CDR1 LGHDT and CDR2 YNNKEL (reference sequence). The CDR3 reads CASTHSPQYEMWEQYF. CDR3 DNA sequence: TGTGCCAGCACCCATTCCCCCCAATATGAGATGTGGGAGCAGTACTTC.

CDR3 in DNA: TGTGCCAGCTCACCCCTACAGGGCGCTAACACCGGGGAGCTGTTTTTT. It codes for CASSPLQGANTGELFF. This chain connects TRBV18 to TRBJ2-2; a possible D gene is TRBD1 (6 bases). V dropped 3 bases and J dropped 2 bases, with 13 bases sitting between them. The CDR3 is 16 amino acids. Germline assignment: CDR1 KGHSH and CDR2 LQKENI.

The V and J genes are TRBV5-1 and TRBJ1-6; D is undetermined. Trimming pared 4 bases from V and 9 bases from J, leaving 20 bases between. Germline V lookup: CDR1 SGHRS, CDR2 YFSETQ. The CDR3 is 16 amino acids. The CDR3 protein is CASSTMEGTRGSPLHF. CDR3 DNA: TGCGCCAGCAGCACCATGGAGGGTACACGGGGTTCACCCCTCCACTTT. The full variable domain, its missing parts supplied by reference TRBV5-1 and TRBJ1-6, is KAGVTQTPRYLIKTRGQQVTLSCSPISGHRSVSWYQQTPGQGLQFLFEYFSETQRNKGNFPGRFSGRQFSNSRSEMNVSTLELGDSALYLCASSTMEGTRGSPLHFGNGTRLTVT.

V usage is TRBV25-1 and J usage is TRBJ1-1, with 8 nucleotides matching TRBD1. Looked up from germline, CDR1 is MGHDK and CDR2 is SYGVNS. Germline trimming cut 7 bases from V and 6 bases from J; bases unmatched to any gene: 7. CDR3 length: 13 residues. The DNA for the CDR3 is TGTGCCAGCACAGGGGGCTTTAGGGCTGAAGCTTTCTTT. It yields the protein CASTGGFRAEAFF.

The CDR3 DNA is TGTGCTAGTGTCGACCCGCCCGGGGATGAGCAGTTCTTC. Translation gives CASVDPPGDEQFF. The chain couples TRBV12-5 to TRBJ2-1; D might be TRBD2 (5 bases). This CDR3 region has 13 residues. CDR1 and CDR2 (germline): LGHNT, FRNRAP. V lost 7 bases, J lost 8 bases, and 15 bases lay in between.

The rearrangement uses TRBV5-1 and TRBJ2-3, with 11 bases that match TRBD1. Germline CDR1 is SGHRS and CDR2 is YFSETQ. The V segment lost 2 bases and the J segment 2 bases; nucleotides outside the gene matches: 10. CDR3 length: 18 residues. The DNA of the CDR3 is TGCGCCAGCAGCTTCCAACCCGGGACAGGGGGTTTCACAGATACGCAGTATTTT. Translation gives CASSFQPGTGGFTDTQYF.

The J gene is TRBJ2-5, the V gene TRBV6-2 or TRBV6-3; 14 positions agree with TRBD2. CDR3 length equals 16 residues. With V trimmed by 5 bases and J by 2 bases, 4 bases remained unmatched. From germline, CDR1 is MNHEY and CDR2 SVGEGT. The CDR3 DNA reads as TGTGCCAGCAGTCCCGGGACTAGCGGGGGACAAGAGACCCAGTACTTC. The encoded protein is CASSPGTSGGQETQYF.